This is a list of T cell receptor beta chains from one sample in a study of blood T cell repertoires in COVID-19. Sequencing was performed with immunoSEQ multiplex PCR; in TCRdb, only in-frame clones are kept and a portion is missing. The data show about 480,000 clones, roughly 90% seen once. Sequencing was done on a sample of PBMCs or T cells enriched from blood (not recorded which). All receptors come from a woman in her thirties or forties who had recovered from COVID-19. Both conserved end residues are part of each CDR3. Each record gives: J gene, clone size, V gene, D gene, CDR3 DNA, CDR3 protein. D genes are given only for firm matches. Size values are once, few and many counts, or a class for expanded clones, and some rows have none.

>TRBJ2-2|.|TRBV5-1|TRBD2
TGCGCCAGCAGCCCGCCGGCGGCTAGCGGGGCGGCCGGGGAGCTGTTTTTT
CASSPPAASGAAGELFF
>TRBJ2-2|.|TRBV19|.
TGTGCCAGTAGTATGGGGCTAGCGAACACCGGGGAGCTGTTTTTT
CASSMGLANTGELFF
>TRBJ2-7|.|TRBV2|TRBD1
TGTGCCAGCACCCCGGGACAGAGCTACGAGCAGTACTTC
CASTPGQSYEQYF
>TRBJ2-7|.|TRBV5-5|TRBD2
TGTGCCAGCAGCTCGGATGGGACTAGCGGGAGCCCCTACGAGCAGTACTTC
CASSSDGTSGSPYEQYF
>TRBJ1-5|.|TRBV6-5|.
TGTGCCAGCAATTCTAGAACGGAGCCCCAGCATTTT
CASNSRTEPQHF
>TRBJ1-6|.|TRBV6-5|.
TGTGCCAGCAGTTACTTGAGCTCCTATAATTCACCCCTCCACTTT
CASSYLSSYNSPLHF
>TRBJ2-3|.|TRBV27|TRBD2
TGTGCCAGCAGTTTTCTTGTGGGGAGGGCCGCAGATACGCAGTATTTT
CASSFLVGRAADTQYF
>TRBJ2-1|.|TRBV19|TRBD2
TGTGCCAGTAGTACTAAAGCGGGAGAACACAATGAGCAGTTCTTC
CASSTKAGEHNEQFF
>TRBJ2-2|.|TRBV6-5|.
TGTGCCAGCTCTGCTCAGCCTAGCGAAGCCGGGGAGCTGTTTTTT
CASSAQPSEAGELFF
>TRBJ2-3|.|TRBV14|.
TGTGCCAGCAGCCAAGGGGTGGAAGAGGTGGCCCAATATGGCACAGATACGCAGTATTTT
CASSQGVEEVAQYGTDTQYF
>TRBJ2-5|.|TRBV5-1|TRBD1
TGCGCCAGCATGCCGGGACAGGGGGAGACCCAGTACTTC
CASMPGQGETQYF
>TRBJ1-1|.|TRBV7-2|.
TGTGCCAGCAGCATGTCCAGGGGTCAGAACACTGAAGCTTTCTTT
CASSMSRGQNTEAFF
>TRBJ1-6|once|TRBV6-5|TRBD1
TGTGCCAGCAGTCCGGGACAGACCAATTCACCCCTCCACTTT
CASSPGQTNSPLHF
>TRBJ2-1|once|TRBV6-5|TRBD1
TGTGCCAGCAGTTACAGTGCGACAGGGGTCAATGAGCAGTTCTTC
CASSYSATGVNEQFF
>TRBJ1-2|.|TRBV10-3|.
TGTGCCATCAGTGCCCTCAGGGAAGAGGTCTATGGCTACACCTTC
CAISALREEVYGYTF
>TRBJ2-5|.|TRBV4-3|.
TGCGCCAGCAGCCAAGGGGTCGGGGGTCGGGGAGAGACCCAGTACTTC
CASSQGVGGRGETQYF
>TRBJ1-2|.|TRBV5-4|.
TGTGCCAGCAGCGATGGACAGCGAGCCTATGGCTACACCTTC
CASSDGQRAYGYTF
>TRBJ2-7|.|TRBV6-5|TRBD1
TGTGCCAGCACCCCTCGGGACAGGGGGTATAACGAGCAGTACTTC
CASTPRDRGYNEQYF
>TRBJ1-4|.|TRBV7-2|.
TGTGCCAGCAGCGCCGACACAGTTGAAAAACTGTTTTTT
CASSADTVEKLFF
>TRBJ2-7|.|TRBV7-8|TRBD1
TGTGCCAGCAGCTTCGACAGGGGGATTTTCTACGAGCAGTACTTC
CASSFDRGIFYEQYF
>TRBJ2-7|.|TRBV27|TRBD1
TGTGCCAGCAGCCCCTGGGACAGATGGGACGAGCAGTACTTC
CASSPWDRWDEQYF
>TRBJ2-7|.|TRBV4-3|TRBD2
TGCGCCAGCAGCCAAGGCGGGAGCGGGGGGAGTTACGAGCAGTACTTC
CASSQGGSGGSYEQYF
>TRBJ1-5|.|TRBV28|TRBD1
TGTGCCAGCAGGGGAGGGACAGGGGTTGTTGGCAATCAGCCCCAGCATTTT
CASRGGTGVVGNQPQHF
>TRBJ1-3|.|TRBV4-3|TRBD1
TGCGCCAGCAGCCAAGAGCTCCTGAGTCCGGGACAGTACTTTGGAAACACCATATATTTT
CASSQELLSPGQYFGNTIYF
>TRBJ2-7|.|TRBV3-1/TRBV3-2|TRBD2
TGTGCCAGCAGCCCCTCCGGGACTAGCGGGATCGGGGAGTACTTC
CASSPSGTSGIGEYF
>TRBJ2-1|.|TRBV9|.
TGTGCCAGCAGCGTAGCACCCGAGGAGGGCCTTAGGAATGAGCAGTTCTTC
CASSVAPEEGLRNEQFF
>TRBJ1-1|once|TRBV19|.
TGTGCCAGTAGTATAAGCCACTTGGCTGAAGCTTTCTTT
CASSISHLAEAFF